Each of the 13 T cell receptor beta chains below was sequenced from the same sample in a study of technical replicates of blood from several donors. Sequencing used immunoSEQ multiplex PCR; TCRdb keeps in-frame clones, though not all of them. The sample consists of some 76,000 clones, less than 99% of them appearing once. The sequencing sample was made of T cells isolated from PBMCs. The receptors shown here come from a human donor in good health.

J is TRBJ2-1 and V is TRBV19, with 7 nucleotides matching TRBD1. This CDR3 spans 15 amino acids. Looked up from germline, CDR1 is LNHDA and CDR2 is SQIVND (reference sequence). V shed 3 bases and J 4 bases; nucleotides not matched to a gene: 6. The CDR3 coding sequence is TGTGCCAGTAGTATTTCCGGGACAGTTTACAATGAGCAGTTCTTC. Amino acid sequence: CASSISGTVYNEQFF.

The gene calls are TRBV18 and TRBJ1-1, with a tentative D call TRBD1 (5 bases). V was shortened by 5 bases and J by 11 bases, with 24 bases between the two germline ends. Germline V lookup: CDR1 KGHSH, CDR2 LQKENI. This CDR3 is built from 15 residues. Here the CDR3 reads CASSSPGIDGVRAFF. For the CDR3, the DNA is TGTGCCAGCTCATCCCCAGGGATTGATGGAGTTAGGGCTTTCTTT. The complete variable domain, with remaining parts taken from reference TRBV18 and TRBJ1-1, reads NAGVMQNPRHLVRRRGQEARLRCSPMKGHSHVYWYRQLPEEGLKFMVYLQKENIIDESGMPKERFSAEFPKEGPSILRIQQVVRGDSAAYFCASSSPGIDGVRAFFGQGTRLTVV.

The chain carries TRBV19 and TRBJ2-7; 9 bases are a match to TRBD1. The junction had 9 bases not matched to a gene; V was cut back by 10 bases and J by 5 bases. CDR3 length: 13 residues. The germline V gene has CDR1 LNHDA and CDR2 SQIVND (reference sequence). The CDR3 here is CATGRDRVDEQYF. The DNA of the CDR3 is TGTGCCACGGGGAGGGACAGGGTCGACGAGCAGTACTTC. The variable domain in full, completed from reference TRBV19 and TRBJ2-7, reads DGGITQSPKYLFRKEGQNVTLSCEQNLNHDAMYWYRQDPGQGLRLIYYSQIVNDFQKGDIAEGYSVSREKKESFPLTVTSAQKNPTAFYLCATGRDRVDEQYFGPGTRLTVT.

The chain joins TRBV28 to TRBJ2-7; 10 bases are shared with TRBD1. Germline V gives CDR1 MDHEN, CDR2 SYDVKM. This CDR3 is built from 13 residues. The V gene end was trimmed by 7 bases and the J gene end by 2 bases; junction bases not matched to a gene: 2. This CDR3 is CASNDRGPYEQYF. CDR3 nucleotide sequence: TGTGCCAGCAACGACAGGGGGCCCTACGAGCAGTACTTC. The whole variable domain, filled in from reference TRBV28 and TRBJ2-7, reads DVKVTQSSRYLVKRTGEKVFLECVQDMDHENMFWYRQDPGLGLRLIYFSYDVKMKEKGDIPEGYSVSREKKERFSLILESASTNQTSMYLCASNDRGPYEQYFGPGTRLTVT.

The V call is TRBV4-2, the J call TRBJ1-5, with 9 bases fitting TRBD1. This CDR3 is built from 15 residues. V shed 0 bases, J shed 7 bases, and the junction held 4 bases outside the gene matches. Germline V lookup: CDR1 LGHNA, CDR2 YNFKEQ. The CDR3 DNA sequence: TGTGCCAGCAGCCAAGAAAAGGACAGGGGCCAGCCCCAGCATTTT. It specifies CASSQEKDRGQPQHF.

V gene TRBV6-5 combines with J gene TRBJ1-4; D is unresolved. CDR3 length: 16 amino acids. From germline, CDR1 is MNHEY and CDR2 SVGAGI. V dropped 1 base and J dropped 3 bases, with 12 bases sitting between them. The CDR3 DNA sequence: TGTGCCAGCAGTTACTGGACGGGAGCTGCTAATGAAAAACTGTTTTTT. Translation: CASSYWTGAANEKLFF.

The genes are TRBV27 and TRBJ2-1; D remains unclear. CDR3 length: 13 amino acids. Deletions cut 5 bases from V and 6 bases from J, with 11 bases between. Germline CDR1 and CDR2: MNHEY and SMNVEV (reference sequence). The CDR3 sequence is CASSLSAPNEQFF. Here the CDR3 DNA reads TGTGCCAGCAGTCTAAGCGCTCCCAATGAGCAGTTCTTC.

This chain connects TRBV7-9 to TRBJ2-1; TRBD2 matches 13 bases. Per germline, CDR1 SEHNR and CDR2 FQNEAQ (reference sequence). The CDR3 has 17 amino acids. J was trimmed by 8 bases and V by 0 bases; bases with no gene match: 7. CDR3 loop: CASSLAGLAGEEDEQFF. In nucleotides, the CDR3 is TGTGCCAGCAGCTTAGCCGGACTAGCGGGAGAGGAGGATGAGCAGTTCTTC.

The J gene is TRBJ2-1, the V gene TRBV7-3, with TRBD1 as a possible D gene (6 bases). The germline CDR1 and CDR2 sequences are SGHTA and FQGTGA. V was shortened by 5 bases and J by 4 bases, with 18 bases between the two germline ends. The CDR3 spans 16 residues. The CDR3 DNA reads TGTGCCAGCAGCGCAAACTTAGACAGGAATTACAATGAGCAGTTCTTC. Protein product: CASSANLDRNYNEQFF.

V gene TRBV2 combines with J gene TRBJ2-4; 7 bases match TRBD1. Germline V gene lookup returns CDR1 SNHLY and CDR2 FYNNEI. V was clipped by 8 bases and J by 1 base; unmatched bases: 5. The CDR3 contains 14 residues. CDR3 DNA sequence: TGTGCCAGCGGAACAGGGGCTGCCAAAAACATTCAGTACTTC. This codes for CASGTGAAKNIQYF.

This clone is a singleton in its sample. This CDR3 is CASSQDQVATYEQYF. The CDR3 nucleotides are TGCGCCAGCAGCCAAGATCAAGTTGCTACCTACGAGCAGTACTTC. The chain uses TRBV4-3 and TRBJ2-7; no reliable D call. Germline V CDR1 and CDR2: LGHNA, YSLEER. V lost 0 bases and J lost 2, with 11 bases in between. The CDR3 length is 15 residues.

The chain carries TRBV5-4 and TRBJ2-1; perhaps TRBD2 as D (6 bases). Trimming removed 4 bases at V and 10 bases at J, with 21 bases between. This CDR3 is 15 amino acids long. CDR1 is SGHNT, CDR2 YYREEE, per germline (reference sequence). The CDR3 sequence is CASSHRLGLVEEQFF. The CDR3 nucleotides are TGTGCCAGCAGCCATCGACTAGGACTGGTAGAAGAGCAGTTCTTC.

This clone occurred once. This chain uses TRBV7-2 with TRBJ2-7, with 7 positions matching TRBD2. V lost 6 bases to trimming and J lost 4 bases; unmatched junction nucleotides: 12. The CDR3 runs to 15 residues. Germline V gene data show CDR1 as SGHTA and CDR2 as FQGNSA. The CDR3 DNA reads TGTGCCAGCAGTCTAAACGGGGGAGGGGAGTACGAGCAGTACTTC. Residues: CASSLNGGGEYEQYF.